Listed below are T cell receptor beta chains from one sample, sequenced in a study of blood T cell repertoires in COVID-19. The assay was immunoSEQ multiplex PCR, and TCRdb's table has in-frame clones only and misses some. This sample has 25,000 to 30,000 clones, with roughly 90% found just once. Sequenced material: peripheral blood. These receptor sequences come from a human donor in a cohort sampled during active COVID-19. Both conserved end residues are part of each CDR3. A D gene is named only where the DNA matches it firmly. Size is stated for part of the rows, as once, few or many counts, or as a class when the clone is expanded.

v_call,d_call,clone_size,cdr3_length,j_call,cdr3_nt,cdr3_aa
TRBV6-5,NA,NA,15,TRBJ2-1,TGTGCCAGCAGTTACTCGGGGGGAAACTACAATGAGCAGTTCTTC,CASSYSGGNYNEQFF
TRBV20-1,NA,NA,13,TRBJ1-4,TGCAGTGCTAGTGTTGGGGGGAGTGAAAAACTGTTTTTT,CSASVGGSEKLFF
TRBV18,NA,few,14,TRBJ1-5,TGTGCCAGCTCACTAGGCCAGGGAGGCCAGCCCCAGCATTTT,CASSLGQGGQPQHF
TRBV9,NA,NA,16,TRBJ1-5,TGTGCCAGCAGCGTAGTGACAGAGGAACGAAATCAGCCCCAGCATTTT,CASSVVTEERNQPQHF
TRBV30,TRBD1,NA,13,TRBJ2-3,TGTGCCTGGAGTATCGACAGGGTCGATACGCAGTATTTT,CAWSIDRVDTQYF
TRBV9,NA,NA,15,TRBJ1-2,TGTGCCAGCAGCGCTTCTCCAGGGGCCTTCTATGGCTACACCTTC,CASSASPGAFYGYTF
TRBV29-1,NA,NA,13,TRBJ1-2,TGCAGCGTTGAAAAGAACGTAGGGAGCGGCTACACCTTC,CSVEKNVGSGYTF
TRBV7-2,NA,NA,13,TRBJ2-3,TGTGCCAGCAGCTTAGAGGGGACAGATACGCAGTATTTT,CASSLEGTDTQYF
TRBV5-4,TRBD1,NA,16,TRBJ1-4,TGTGCCAGCAGTCGTGGGGGGACAGGGGAGGGTGAAAAACTGTTTTTT,CASSRGGTGEGEKLFF
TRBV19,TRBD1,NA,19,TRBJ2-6,TGTGCCAGTAGTAGTCACAGGGGTCTTACCCTCTCTGGGGCCAACGTCCTGACTTTC,CASSSHRGLTLSGANVLTF
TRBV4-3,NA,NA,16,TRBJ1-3,TGCGCCAGCAGCCAAGAGATCGGGGGGGCTGGAAACACCATATATTTT,CASSQEIGGAGNTIYF
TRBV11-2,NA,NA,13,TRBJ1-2,TGTGCCAGCAGCTTAGAGGTCGGGTCTGGCTACACCTTC,CASSLEVGSGYTF
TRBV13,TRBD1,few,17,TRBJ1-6,TGTGCCAGCAGCTTAAGCGGAGGCAGGGGGTATAATTCACCCCTCCACTTT,CASSLSGGRGYNSPLHF
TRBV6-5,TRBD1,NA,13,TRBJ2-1,TGTGCCAGCAGGGGGACAGGCGACAATGAGCAGTTCTTC,CASRGTGDNEQFF
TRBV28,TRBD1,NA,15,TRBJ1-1,TGTGCCAGCAGTCAAAAATACAGGGGAGGCACTGAAGCTTTCTTT,CASSQKYRGGTEAFF
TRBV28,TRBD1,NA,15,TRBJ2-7,TGTGCCAGCAGTTTACCGACAGGGGCTACCTACGAGCAGTACTTC,CASSLPTGATYEQYF
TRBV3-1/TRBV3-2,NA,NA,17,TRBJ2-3,TGTGCCAGCAGCCCAAACTGGGTCGGAGCTAGCACAGATACGCAGTATTTT,CASSPNWVGASTDTQYF
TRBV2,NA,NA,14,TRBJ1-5,TGTGCCAGCAATAGGGTTGAGGGCGGGCAGCCCCAGCATTTT,CASNRVEGGQPQHF
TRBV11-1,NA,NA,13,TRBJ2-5,TGTGCCAGCAGCCTCAGGGAAGGAGAGACCCAGTACTTC,CASSLREGETQYF
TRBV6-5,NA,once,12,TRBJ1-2,TGTGCCAGCACGGGGGGCAACTATGGCTACACCTTC,CASTGGNYGYTF
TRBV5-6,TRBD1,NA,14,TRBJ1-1,TGTGCCAGCAGCGGAGACAGGGAGAGCACTGAAGCTTTCTTT,CASSGDRESTEAFF
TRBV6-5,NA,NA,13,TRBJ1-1,TGTGCCAGCACCACCCCGCAGGGAAGAGAAGCTTTCTTT,CASTTPQGREAFF
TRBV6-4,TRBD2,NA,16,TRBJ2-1,TGTGCCAGCAGTGTCCATAGCGGGGGCCAATACAATGAGCAGTTCTTC,CASSVHSGGQYNEQFF
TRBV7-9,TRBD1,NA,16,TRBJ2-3,TGTGCCAGCAGTCGGAACCCGGGACAGGGGACAGATACGCAGTATTTT,CASSRNPGQGTDTQYF
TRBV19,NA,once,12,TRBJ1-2,TGTGCCAGTAGCGACCAGGGTTATGGCTACACCTTC,CASSDQGYGYTF
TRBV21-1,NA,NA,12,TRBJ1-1,TGTGCCAGCAGCGGGCACAAAGGAGAAGCTTTCTTT,CASSGHKGEAFF
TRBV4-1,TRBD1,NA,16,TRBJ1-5,TGCGCCAGCAGCCTACCGGGACAGGGGACGGGTCAGCCCCAGCATTTT,CASSLPGQGTGQPQHF
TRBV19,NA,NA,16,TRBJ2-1,TGTGCCAGTAGTATCCGGCCGGGGAAGTCCTACAATGAGCAGTTCTTC,CASSIRPGKSYNEQFF
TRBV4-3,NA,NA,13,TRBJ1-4,TGCGCCAGCAGCCTTCAGGCGAATGAAAAACTGTTTTTT,CASSLQANEKLFF
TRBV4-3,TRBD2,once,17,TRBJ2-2,TGCGCCAGCAGCCAAGAGTTGTTAGCGGGGGGTCCGGGGGAGCTGTTTTTT,CASSQELLAGGPGELFF
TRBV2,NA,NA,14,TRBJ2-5,TGTGCCAGCAGTACAACAGGGGCGGGGGAGACCCAGTACTTC,CASSTTGAGETQYF
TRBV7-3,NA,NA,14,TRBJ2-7,TGTGCCAGCAGCGCTGCGGGTAGCCTAGACGAGCAGTACTTC,CASSAAGSLDEQYF
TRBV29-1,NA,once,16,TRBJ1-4,TGCAGCGTTGAGGGTAGGCAGGACTTCTCTAATGAAAAACTGTTTTTT,CSVEGRQDFSNEKLFF
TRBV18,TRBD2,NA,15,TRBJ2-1,TGTGCCAGCTCACAAACTAGCGGGGGGCACAATGAGCAGTTCTTC,CASSQTSGGHNEQFF
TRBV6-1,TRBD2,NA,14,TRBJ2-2,TGTGCCAGCAGTGAAGCAGCGGGAGTTGAGGAGCTGTTTTTT,CASSEAAGVEELFF
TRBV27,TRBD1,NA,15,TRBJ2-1,TGTGCCAGCAGTGTCCGACAGGGGGGGTACAATGAGCAGTTCTTC,CASSVRQGGYNEQFF
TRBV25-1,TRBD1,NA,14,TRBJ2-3,TGTGCCAGCAGCTGGACAGGGGGGTTAGATACGCAGTATTTT,CASSWTGGLDTQYF
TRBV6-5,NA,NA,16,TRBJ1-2,TGTGCCAGCAGTTACTCGGGTCTTTTGTCCTCGGGGGGCTACACCTTC,CASSYSGLLSSGGYTF
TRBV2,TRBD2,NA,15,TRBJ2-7,TGTGCCAGCAGCACGACTAGCGGGGTCTCCTACGAGCAGTACTTC,CASSTTSGVSYEQYF
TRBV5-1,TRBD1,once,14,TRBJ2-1,TGCGCCAGCAGCTTGAGACAGGGTAGAAATGAGCAGTTCTTC,CASSLRQGRNEQFF
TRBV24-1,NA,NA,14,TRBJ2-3,TGTGCCACCAGTGATTTCAGGGGCGGAGATACGCAGTATTTT,CATSDFRGGDTQYF
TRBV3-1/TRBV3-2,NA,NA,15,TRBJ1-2,TGTGCCAGCAGCCAAGGGGCAAGCGGGACGGGTGGCTACACCTTC,CASSQGASGTGGYTF
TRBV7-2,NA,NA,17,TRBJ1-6,TGTGCCAGCAGCCCTGCGGGCCCCCGAGCCTATAATTCACCCCTCCACTTT,CASSPAGPRAYNSPLHF
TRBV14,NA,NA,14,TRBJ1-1,TGTGCCAGCAGCCAAGAGGGCGTCGGCACTGAAGCTTTCTTT,CASSQEGVGTEAFF
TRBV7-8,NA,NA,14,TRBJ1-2,TGTGCCAGCAGCTTAGGGTCCGCGGGCTATGGCTACACCTTC,CASSLGSAGYGYTF
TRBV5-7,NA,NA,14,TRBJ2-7,TGTGCCAGCAGCCTCTTTGGGGCGACCTACGAGCAGTACTTC,CASSLFGATYEQYF
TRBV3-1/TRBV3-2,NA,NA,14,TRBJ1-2,TGTGCCAGCAGCCGCGGGGACTTCAACTATGGCTACACCTTC,CASSRGDFNYGYTF
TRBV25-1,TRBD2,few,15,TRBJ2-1,TGTGCCAGCAGTGTACTTAGCGGGGACCACAATGAGCAGTTCTTC,CASSVLSGDHNEQFF
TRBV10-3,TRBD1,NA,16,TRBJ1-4,TGTGCCATCAGCCCGACAGGGGGCTTGTCTAATGAAAAACTGTTTTTT,CAISPTGGLSNEKLFF
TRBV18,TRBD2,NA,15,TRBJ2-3,TGTGCCAGCTCACAGGCGGGGGGGCCAGCAGATACGCAGTATTTT,CASSQAGGPADTQYF
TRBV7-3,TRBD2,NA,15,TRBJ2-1,TGTGCCAGCAGCAGGACTAGCGGGGGGAACAATGAGCAGTTCTTC,CASSRTSGGNNEQFF